These 10 T cell receptor beta chains came from one sample sequenced in a study of a mutant IDH1 vaccine in newly diagnosed glioma. Libraries were prepared by immunoSEQ multiplex PCR; TCRdb keeps only in-frame clonotypes and omits some of them. The profile shows roughly 130,000 clones, about four fifths of them singletons. This sample's time point: week 11, during vaccination. The vaccine gave 300 ug of a 20-mer mutant IDH1 peptide subcutaneously per dose. Which antigens these TCRs recognize remains unknown. This material consisted of PBMCs, taken from a glioma patient whose treatment included an IDH1 peptide vaccine. These receptors were obtained from a man aged 40-50 years with glioma.

This chain links TRBV25-1 with TRBJ2-7, with D possibly matching TRBD2 (6 bases). This CDR3 region has 14 residues. Looked up from germline, CDR1 is MGHDK and CDR2 is SYGVNS. The ends were cut back, 2 bases at V and 5 bases at J, with 13 bases in the middle. The CDR3 DNA sequence: TGTGCCAGCAGTGAAGGCGGGGTCAGGAACGAGCAGTACTTC. Its translation is CASSEGGVRNEQYF.

The V call is TRBV6-1, the J call TRBJ2-1; possible D gene TRBD1, 5 bases. Germline CDR1 reads MNHNS; CDR2 reads SASEGT. Trimming shortened V by 1 base and J by 5 bases, and 15 bases separated the two germline ends. The CDR3 has 16 amino acids. The CDR3, as DNA: TGTGCCAGCAGTGAAGAGGGGCCACCTCTTGACAATGAGCAGTTCTTC. Protein sequence: CASSEEGPPLDNEQFF.

The V call is TRBV7-8, the J call TRBJ2-7; TRBD1 might be the D (5 bases). Germline CDR1 reads SGHVS; CDR2 reads FQNEAQ. The CDR3 consists of 11 residues. V was pared by 6 bases and J by 6 bases, with 9 bases between. This chain's CDR3 is CASRQGSEQYF. DNA for the CDR3: TGTGCCAGCAGGCAGGGTTCCGAGCAGTACTTC.

The V and J genes are TRBV18 and TRBJ2-1, with 8 bases that match TRBD2. Germline trimming cut 3 bases from V and 2 bases from J; bases unmatched to any gene: 9. The CDR3 runs to 17 residues. The germline V gene has CDR1 KGHSH and CDR2 LQKENI. CDR3 nucleotides: TGTGCCAGCTCACCCCGTGAGCGGGGGAATCCCTACAATGAGCAGTTCTTC. Protein: CASSPRERGNPYNEQFF.

This clone was seen more than once but under ten times. The rearrangement uses TRBV19 and TRBJ2-7; D remains ambiguous. CDR1 and CDR2 from the germline V gene are LNHDA and SQIVND (reference sequence). The germline V and J ends were trimmed by 6 bases and 6 bases, with 21 bases remaining between them. This CDR3 spans 15 amino acids. The CDR3 coding sequence is TGTGCCAGTAGCAGAGTTGCTGGACCCTTAGGCGAGCAGTACTTC. It specifies CASSRVAGPLGEQYF.

This chain joins TRBV28 and TRBJ2-1; D gene uncertain. Looked up from germline, CDR1 is MDHEN and CDR2 is SYDVKM. The CDR3 has 15 amino acids. Trimming stripped 4 bases from V and 6 bases from J, with 16 bases between. CDR3: CASSSLNSVGNEQFF. As DNA, the CDR3 is TGTGCCAGCAGTTCGTTGAACTCCGTCGGCAATGAGCAGTTCTTC.

This clone was detected a few times. The rearrangement joins TRBV6-5 to TRBJ1-2; TRBD1 agrees at 10 bases. Losses at the gene ends were 6 bases for V and 3 bases for J; bases not matched to a gene: 4. The CDR3 covers 14 residues. Germline V gene data show CDR1 as MNHEY and CDR2 as SVGAGI. CDR3 DNA: TGTGCCAGCAGAGGACAGGGGGAGTACTATGGCTACACCTTC. This codes for CASRGQGEYYGYTF.

The chain couples TRBV27 to TRBJ1-2, with 8 positions matching TRBD1. The CDR3 is made up of 15 amino acids. Germline trimming cut 5 bases from V and 8 bases from J; bases unmatched to any gene: 13. CDR1 and CDR2 (germline): MNHEY, SMNVEV (reference sequence). This CDR3 is CASSNPTGVMEGYTF. In nucleotides, the CDR3 is TGTGCCAGCAGTAACCCGACAGGGGTTATGGAGGGCTACACCTTC.

The genes are TRBV5-6 and TRBJ2-2; D possibly corresponds to TRBD1 (5 bases). V shed 9 bases and J shed 4 bases, with 19 bases lying between them. Germline CDR1 SGHDT, CDR2 YYEEEE. This CDR3 has 15 amino acids. The CDR3 is CATWIAGSTTGELFF. As DNA, the CDR3 is TGTGCCACTTGGATAGCAGGGTCGACCACCGGGGAGCTGTTTTTT.

The rearrangement uses TRBV30 and TRBJ2-2; possibly TRBD1 for D (6 bases). Germline values: CDR1 GTSNPN, CDR2 SVGIG (reference sequence). The V gene lost 8 bases and the J gene lost 4 bases, with 14 bases spanning the gap. The CDR3 runs 13 residues. The CDR3: CARSGVRTGELFF. In DNA form, the CDR3 reads TGTGCCCGATCAGGGGTCCGCACCGGGGAGCTGTTTTTT.